These 14 T cell receptor beta chains originate from one sample sequenced in a study of beta chain features in type 1 diabetes. General study points: When Type 1 diabetes patients were examined, their TCRB CDR3s proved moderately but significantly shorter in all four CD4+ subsets.

The entirety of the isolated RNA underwent reverse transcription, so expressed TCRB transcripts were sequenced. Data came from immunoSEQ multiplex PCR; TCRdb stores just in-frame clones and leaves some out. The sample carries about 660,000 clones, 11% to 15% recorded once. The antigens of these receptors remain unknown. Sequenced sample: naive CD4+ T cells from blood. The origin of the receptors is a man younger than 35 with type 1 diabetes.

This clone was counted a few times. This chain joins TRBV9 and TRBJ2-1; D is ambiguous. The CDR3 has 14 amino acids. CDR1 and CDR2 from the germline V gene are SGDLS and YYNGEE. Trimming cost V 3 bases and J 13 bases, with 20 bases left between them. The CDR3 region has the DNA TGTGCCAGCAGCGCCCCAAGCCGGAGAGCCCATCAGTTCTTC. The encoded protein is CASSAPSRRAHQFF.

The chain's CDR3 is CASSDRVPYEQYF. The DNA for the CDR3 is TGTGCCAGCAGTGACAGGGTACCATACGAGCAGTACTTC. The chain carries TRBV2 and TRBJ2-7, with D possibly TRBD1 on 5 matching bases. This CDR3 spans 13 amino acids. CDR1 is SNHLY, CDR2 FYNNEI, per germline. The V end lost 3 bases, the J end lost 4 bases, and 10 bases lay between the germline ends. Combining the CDR3 with reference TRBV2 and TRBJ2-7 gives the whole variable domain EPEVTQTPSHQVTQMGQEVILRCVPISNHLYFYWYRQILGQKVEFLVSFYNNEISEKSEIFDDQFSVERPDGSNFTLKIRSTKLEDSAMYFCASSDRVPYEQYFGPGTRLTVT.

The gene calls are TRBV19 and TRBJ1-2, with 8 bases matching TRBD1. Germline V gene sequence: CDR1 LNHDA, CDR2 SQIVND (reference sequence). The ends lost 8 bases at V and 4 bases at J; junction bases unmatched: 6. The CDR3 runs 13 residues. CDR3 nucleotides: TGTGCCAGTCGCAGACAGGGGAGCTATGGCTACACCTTC. Translation gives CASRRQGSYGYTF.

V gene TRBV10-3 combines with J gene TRBJ1-2; D is unresolved. Between the trimmed V and J ends, which lost 0 bases and 4 bases, there was a span of 12 bases. Germline V gene data show CDR1 as ENHRY and CDR2 as SYGVKD. The CDR3 loop spans 15 amino acids. The chain's CDR3 is CAISESTGRSYGYTF. The CDR3 DNA reads TGTGCCATCAGTGAGTCGACGGGTAGGTCCTATGGCTACACCTTC.

This clone was seen once. The V call is TRBV28, the J call TRBJ2-1; D possibly corresponds to TRBD2 (7 bases). Germline CDR1 MDHEN, CDR2 SYDVKM. The CDR3 totals 14 residues. V lost 5 bases, J lost 0 bases, and 8 bases lay in between. This CDR3 is CASSRGASYNEQFF. CDR3 coding DNA: TGTGCCAGCAGTCGGGGGGCCTCCTACAATGAGCAGTTCTTC.

CDR3 region: CASRRGVSDEQYF. In DNA form, the CDR3 reads TGTGCCAGCAGACGTGGAGTTTCGGACGAGCAGTACTTC. This rearrangement joins TRBV7-6 to TRBJ2-7; D remains ambiguous. Germline CDR1 is SGHVS and CDR2 is FNYEAQ. Trimming took off 6 bases at V and 5 bases at J, with 14 bases between the two ends. The CDR3 is 13 amino acids. Full variable domain (missing parts from reference TRBV7-6 and TRBJ2-7): GAGVSQSPRYKVTKRGQDVALRCDPISGHVSLYWYRQALGQGPEFLTYFNYEAQQDKSGLPNDRFSAERPEGSISTLTIQRTEQRDSAMYRCASRRGVSDEQYFGPGTRLTVT.

This clone has a handful of counts. The V and J genes are TRBV7-2 and TRBJ1-1; 9 bases are shared with TRBD1. Germline CDR1 and CDR2: SGHTA and FQGNSA. The CDR3 has 14 residues. Trimming took 8 bases from V and 2 from J; bases not matched to a gene: 6. CDR3 DNA: TGTGCCAGCGGGAAACAGGGGGCTAACACTGAAGCTTTCTTT. It codes for CASGKQGANTEAFF.

The gene calls are TRBV4-3 and TRBJ2-2; TRBD1 might be the D (7 bases). Germline V gene sequence: CDR1 LGHNA, CDR2 YSLEER. Trimming stripped 1 base from V and 7 bases from J, with 10 bases between. There are 14 residues in the CDR3. The CDR3 loop reads CASSQGRGLGELFF. In nucleotides, the CDR3 is TGCGCCAGCAGCCAAGGGAGGGGGCTCGGGGAGCTGTTTTTT.

This chain joins TRBV6-1 and TRBJ1-1, with D uncertain. V was shortened by 10 bases and J by 1 base, with 16 bases between the two germline ends. In germline, CDR1 is MNHNS, CDR2 SASEGT. The CDR3 runs 14 residues. CDR3 amino acids: CATFTVTGNTEAFF. The CDR3 bases are TGTGCCACCTTTACCGTCACCGGGAACACTGAAGCTTTCTTT.

This clone has a handful of counts. The same CDR3 can be traced to other DNA sequences in this sample. This chain links TRBV30 with TRBJ2-5; D is undetermined. The V and J ends lost 0 bases and 3 bases respectively, with 11 bases between them. CDR1 and CDR2 from the germline V gene are GTSNPN and SVGIG (reference sequence). CDR3 length: 14 amino acids. The DNA for the CDR3 is TGTGCCTGGAGTGTACGTGGCAGTAAAGAGACCCAGTACTTC. Its protein is CAWSVRGSKETQYF.

The CDR3, as DNA: TGTGCCTGGAGAACCCTAGGGGTCGTTTTTGAGACCCAGTACTTC. Translating it yields CAWRTLGVVFETQYF. This chain connects TRBV30 to TRBJ2-5; weak D call: TRBD1 (5 bases). This CDR3 contains 15 residues. The V and J ends lost 3 bases and 5 bases respectively, with 19 bases between them. CDR1 GTSNPN and CDR2 SVGIG come from the germline V gene (reference sequence).

CDR3 nucleotides: TGTGCCTGCCCTACAGGGGGCCGGTTGCGTGGCTACACCTTC. Amino acids: CACPTGGRLRGYTF. The gene calls are TRBV30 and TRBJ1-2; TRBD1 agrees at 9 bases. After removal of 6 bases from V and 7 bases from J, the junction contained 12 bases not matched to a gene. Germline-derived CDR1 and CDR2 are GTSNPN and SVGIG (reference sequence). The CDR3 has 14 residues. Filled out from reference TRBV30 and TRBJ1-2, the complete variable domain reads SQTIHQWPATLVQPVGSPLSLECTVEGTSNPNLYWYRQAAGRGLQLLFYSVGIGQISSEVPQNLSASRPQDRQFILSSKKLLLSDSGFYLCACPTGGRLRGYTFGSGTRLTVV.

The V and J genes are TRBV7-3 and TRBJ2-4, with no clear D. The CDR3 consists of 12 residues. Germline V gene sequence: CDR1 SGHTA, CDR2 FQGTGA. V lost 5 bases, J lost 7 bases, and 9 bases lay in between. As DNA, the CDR3 is TGTGCCAGCAGCCCCCTCGTGAACATTCAGTACTTC. Translating gives CASSPLVNIQYF.

The chain couples TRBV21-1 to TRBJ1-5. TRBV21-1 is annotated as a pseudogene. The CDR3 is 12 amino acids. The CDR3 DNA reads TGTGCCAGCAGCAAAGTATCGCAGCCCCAGCATTTT. It encodes CASSKVSQPQHF.